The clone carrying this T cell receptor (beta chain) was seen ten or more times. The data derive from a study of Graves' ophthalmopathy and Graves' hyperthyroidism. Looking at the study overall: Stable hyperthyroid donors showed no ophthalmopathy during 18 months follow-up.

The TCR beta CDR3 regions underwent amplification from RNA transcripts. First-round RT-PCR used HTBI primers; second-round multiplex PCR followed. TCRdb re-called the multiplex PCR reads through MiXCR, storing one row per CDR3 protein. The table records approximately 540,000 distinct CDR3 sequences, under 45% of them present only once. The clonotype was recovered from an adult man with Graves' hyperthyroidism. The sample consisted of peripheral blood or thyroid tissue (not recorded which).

CDR3 in amino acids: CASKLQFPPGPEAFF. CDR3 nucleotides: TGTGCCAGTAAACTTCAATTTCCCCCGGGCCCTGAAGCTTTCTTT. This chain uses TRBV19 with TRBJ1-1; D is unclear. Trimming took off 7 bases at V and 6 bases at J, with 21 bases between the two ends. CDR1 and CDR2 (germline): LNHDA, SQIVND (reference sequence). CDR3 length: 15 amino acids.